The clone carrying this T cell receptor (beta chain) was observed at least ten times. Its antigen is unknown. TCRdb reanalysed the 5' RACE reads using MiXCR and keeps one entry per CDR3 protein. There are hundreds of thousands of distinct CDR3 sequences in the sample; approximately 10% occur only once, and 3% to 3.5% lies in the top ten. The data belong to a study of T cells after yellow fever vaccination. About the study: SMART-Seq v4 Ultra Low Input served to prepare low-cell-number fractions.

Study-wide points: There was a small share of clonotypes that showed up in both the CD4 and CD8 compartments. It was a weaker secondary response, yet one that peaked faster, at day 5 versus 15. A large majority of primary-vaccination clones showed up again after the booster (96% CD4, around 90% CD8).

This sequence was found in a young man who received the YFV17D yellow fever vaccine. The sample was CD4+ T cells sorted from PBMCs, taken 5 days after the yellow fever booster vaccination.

CDR3 nucleotides: TGTGCCAGCAGCTCCCACAGGGGTGAGAACACCATATATTTT. Its translation is CASSSHRGENTIYF. The chain uses TRBV7-2 and TRBJ1-3; 7 bases fit TRBD1. In germline, CDR1 is SGHTA, CDR2 FQGNSA. Trimming removed 4 bases from V and 7 bases from J; junction bases left unmatched: 7. This CDR3 region has 14 residues.